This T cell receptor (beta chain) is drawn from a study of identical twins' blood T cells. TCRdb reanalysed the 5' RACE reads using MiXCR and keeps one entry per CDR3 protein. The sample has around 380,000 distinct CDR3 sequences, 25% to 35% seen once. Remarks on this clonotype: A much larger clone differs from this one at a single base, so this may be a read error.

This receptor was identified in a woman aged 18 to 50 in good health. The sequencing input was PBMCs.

The CDR3 sequence is CASSLFPGQGAEDFF. The CDR3 DNA reads TGTGCCAGCAGCTTGTTCCCCGGACAGGGGGCTGAAGATTTCTTT. This sequence joins TRBV11-2 and TRBJ1-1, with 11 bases lining up with TRBD1. CDR1 and CDR2 from the germline V gene are SGHAT and FQNNGV. The CDR3 runs 15 residues.